Shown below are 4 T cell receptor beta chains from a single sample sequenced in a study of blood T cell repertoires in COVID-19. The assay was immunoSEQ multiplex PCR, and TCRdb's table has in-frame clones only and misses some. Altogether 200,000 to 300,000 clones are present, approximately 85% being singletons, with the ten largest covering approximately 4.5%. The sequenced sample was peripheral blood. The source is a woman between 70 and 85 years old with acute or convalescent COVID-19.

V is TRBV6-2 or TRBV6-3 and J is TRBJ1-2; perhaps TRBD1 as D (5 bases). Trimming stripped 0 bases from V and 4 bases from J, with 12 bases between. CDR3 size: 15 residues. CDR1 and CDR2 (germline): MNHEY, SVGEGT. The DNA of the CDR3 is TGTGCCAGCAGTTACTCTGTGCGGGGGAGCTATGGCTACACCTTC. It codes for CASSYSVRGSYGYTF.

The chain joins TRBV6-5 to TRBJ1-6; no reliable D call. The germline gives CDR1 MNHEY, CDR2 SVGAGI. The CDR3 runs to 16 residues. V lost 4 bases and J 2 bases, leaving 12 bases between the germline ends. Written as DNA, the CDR3 is TGTGCCAGCAGTTTAGACACAAACCCCTATAATTCACCCCTCCACTTT. Its translation: CASSLDTNPYNSPLHF.

The gene calls are TRBV4-3 and TRBJ1-6; 11 bases are a match to TRBD1. Germline trimming cut 3 bases from V and 9 bases from J; bases unmatched to any gene: 13. Germline values: CDR1 LGHNA, CDR2 YSLEER. There are 18 residues in the CDR3. In DNA form, the CDR3 reads TGCGCCAGCAGCCACACTAAACATGGACAGGGGGCTTTTTCACCCCTCCACTTT. As protein: CASSHTKHGQGAFSPLHF.

The CDR3 nucleotides are TGTGCCAGCAGCTTATTCGGGTCCAGGGAGGGTGGAGAGACCCAGTACTTC. Encoded protein: CASSLFGSREGGETQYF. This chain connects TRBV7-9 to TRBJ2-5; 7 bases line up with TRBD2. Trimming at V came to 2 bases and at J to 4 bases, leaving 13 bases not matched to a gene. CDR3 length equals 17 residues. CDR1 and CDR2 from the germline V gene are SEHNR and FQNEAQ (reference sequence).